This T cell receptor beta chain was sequenced during a study of spatial heterogeneity in lung cancer. Study-wide results and caveats: Coverage of tumor T cells, an estimated figure, was approximately 6.9% for alpha and 13% to 15% for beta chains. Expanded intratumoral alpha and beta TCR counts tracked tumor mutation counts.

TCRdb reprocessed the 5' RACE reads via MiXCR and lists one record per CDR3 protein. Among about 13,000 distinct CDR3 sequences listed, roughly 5.5% were seen once. The V and J ends lost 0 bases and 4 bases respectively, with 10 bases between them. Germline V gene data show CDR1 as SGHRS and CDR2 as YFSETQ. The CDR3 is made up of 14 amino acids. This sample's time point: sample taken at primary tumor resection. This clonotype was counted ten times or more. Its target is unknown. The library was designed around alpha chains, so this beta chain is a stray read whose abundance carries little weight. The rearrangement uses TRBV5-1 and TRBJ2-5, with a tentative D call TRBD1 (6 bases). The sample consisted of lung tumor tissue, taken at surgery. This clonotype originated in a male donor with early-stage non-small cell lung cancer. The CDR3 DNA follows: TGCGCCAGCAGCTTGGGACAGGTTATAGAGACCCAGTACTTC. Translated, it gives CASSLGQVIETQYF.